In its sample, the clone carrying this T cell receptor beta chain was seen a few times. Its antigen is as yet unknown. These data are taken from a study of T cells after yellow fever vaccination. The CDR3 consists of 15 residues. J lost 3 bases, V lost 2 bases, and 4 bases had no gene match. Germline loops: CDR1 MGHRA, CDR2 YSYEKL. General observations from the study: The booster saw the reappearance of most primary-vaccination clones (nearly 98% CD4, 80% to 90% CD8).

TCRdb passed the 5' RACE reads through MiXCR, listing each CDR3 protein once. The data contain about 320,000 distinct CDR3 sequences, approximately 4.3% of them singletons. The chain employs TRBV4-1 and TRBJ2-3; TRBD2 matches at 8 bases. The source material was PBMCs, sampled 15 days after the yellow fever booster vaccination. The TCR comes from a man in his late teens or twenties who received the YFV17D yellow fever vaccine. The CDR3 sequence: CASSQLAGKTDTQYF. For the CDR3, the DNA is TGCGCCAGCAGCCAACTAGCGGGTAAGACAGATACGCAGTATTTT.